These 15 T cell receptor beta chains originate from one sample sequenced in a study of blood T cell repertoires in COVID-19. The method was immunoSEQ multiplex PCR; TCRdb's version includes in-frame clones alone and lacks a portion of them. The repertoire has roughly 200,000 clones, 85% to 90% of them found once; the top ten carry roughly 4%. The specimen was PBMCs or T cells enriched from blood (not recorded which). The receptors derive from a woman in her twenties or thirties with acute COVID-19.

The genes are TRBV3-1 (or the pseudogene TRBV3-2) and TRBJ1-6, with a possible D match to TRBD1 (5 bases). The ends were cut back, 8 bases at V and 9 bases at J, with 17 bases in the middle. Germline CDR1 is LGHDT and CDR2 is YNNKEL (reference sequence). The CDR3 consists of 14 residues. CDR3 coding DNA: TGTGCCAGCGGGCCTGGGGGGACCGTTTCACCCCTCCACTTT. As protein: CASGPGGTVSPLHF.

The V gene is TRBV30, the J gene TRBJ1-3, with 7 bases identical to TRBD1. Germline CDR1 GTSNPN, CDR2 SVGIG (reference sequence). J was trimmed by 4 bases and V by 0 bases; bases with no gene match: 12. The CDR3 has 17 residues. CDR3 coding DNA: TGTGCCTGGAGTGTCCCCGGAAGGGGGCTCAGAGGAAACACCATATATTTT. It specifies CAWSVPGRGLRGNTIYF.

This clone was observed a few times. This chain connects TRBV10-2 to TRBJ1-1; the D is unclear. Germline V lookup: CDR1 WSHSY, CDR2 SAAADI. The CDR3 spans 12 residues. With 5 bases removed from V and 4 bases from J, the gap between germline ends came to 8 bases. Here the CDR3 DNA reads TGCGCCAGCAGTCCACTTAGCACTGAAGCTTTCTTT. Translated, it gives CASSPLSTEAFF.

The chain links TRBV29-1 to TRBJ1-1, with D tentatively TRBD1 (5 bases). This CDR3 region has 13 residues. Trimming shortened V by 3 bases and J by 5 bases, and 13 bases separated the two germline ends. CDR1 SQVTM and CDR2 ANQGSEA come from the germline V gene. The CDR3 spells CSVDRGIGTEAFF. As DNA, the CDR3 is TGCAGCGTTGATCGGGGGATAGGAACTGAAGCTTTCTTT. The full variable domain, rest sourced from reference TRBV29-1 and TRBJ1-1, is SAVISQKPSRDICQRGTSLTIQCQVDSQVTMMFWYRQQPGQSLTLIATANQGSEATYESGFVIDKFPISRPNLTFSTLTVSNMSPEDSSIYLCSVDRGIGTEAFFGQGTRLTVV.

The chain joins TRBV19 to TRBJ1-3, with TRBD1 as a possible D gene (6 bases). Per the germline V gene, CDR1 is LNHDA and CDR2 is SQIVND (reference sequence). The CDR3 has 17 amino acids. Trimming stripped 5 bases from V and 0 bases from J, with 17 bases between. The CDR3 DNA reads as TGTGCCAGTAGTCTCCCTCACAGGGTTACCTCTGGAAACACCATATATTTT. Translation: CASSLPHRVTSGNTIYF.

J is TRBJ1-1 and V is TRBV18; D is perhaps TRBD1 (6 bases). V was clipped by 2 bases and J by 1 base, with 11 bases between them. The CDR3 contains 15 residues. CDR1 is KGHSH, CDR2 LQKENI, per germline. CDR3 in amino acids: CASSPNGGRNTEAFF. The CDR3 DNA follows: TGTGCCAGCTCACCAAATGGGGGCAGGAACACTGAAGCTTTCTTT.

This chain connects TRBV12-5 to TRBJ2-1; possibly TRBD1 for D (6 bases). The CDR3 spans 16 residues. CDR1 is LGHNT, CDR2 FRNRAP, per germline. V lost 0 bases, J lost 6 bases, and 15 bases lay in between. The CDR3 loop reads CASGLVKAGVSNEQFF. CDR3 DNA: TGTGCTAGTGGTTTGGTAAAGGCAGGGGTGTCCAATGAGCAGTTCTTC.

The CDR3: CASSYSSASHYGYTF. DNA of the CDR3: TGTGCCAGCAGTTACTCAAGCGCCTCGCACTATGGCTACACCTTC. The V gene is TRBV6-2 or TRBV6-3, the J gene TRBJ1-2; D is ambiguous. Looked up from germline, CDR1 is MNHEY and CDR2 is SVGEGT. Trimming shortened V by 0 bases and J by 3 bases, and 11 bases separated the two germline ends. This CDR3 spans 15 amino acids.

This chain links TRBV9 with TRBJ2-1, with D possibly matching TRBD2 (5 bases). CDR1 is SGDLS, CDR2 YYNGEE, per germline. V was clipped by 0 bases and J by 0 bases, with 10 bases between them. This CDR3 has 16 residues. CDR3 in amino acids: CASSVEGAPSYNEQFF. The DNA of the CDR3 is TGTGCCAGCAGCGTAGAGGGAGCCCCCTCCTACAATGAGCAGTTCTTC.

This chain links TRBV19 with TRBJ2-2; 7 bases fit TRBD2. Trimming at V came to 1 base and at J to 6 bases, leaving 5 bases not matched to a gene. The CDR3 totals 15 residues. Germline V CDR1 and CDR2: LNHDA, SQIVND (reference sequence). CDR3 loop: CASSIVGSGAGELFF. DNA for the CDR3: TGTGCCAGTAGTATAGTGGGCAGCGGGGCCGGGGAGCTGTTTTTT. Full variable domain (missing parts from reference TRBV19 and TRBJ2-2): DGGITQSPKYLFRKEGQNVTLSCEQNLNHDAMYWYRQDPGQGLRLIYYSQIVNDFQKGDIAEGYSVSREKKESFPLTVTSAQKNPTAFYLCASSIVGSGAGELFFGEGSRLTVL.

The gene calls are TRBV5-1 and TRBJ1-3, with D unresolved. The V and J ends lost 4 bases and 4 bases respectively, with 3 bases between them. CDR1 is SGHRS, CDR2 YFSETQ, per germline. This CDR3 comprises 11 residues. This CDR3 reads CASSEGNTIYF. The CDR3 DNA sequence: TGCGCCAGCAGCGAGGGAAACACCATATATTTT.

The gene calls are TRBV2 and TRBJ2-3; 14 bases line up with TRBD2. The CDR3 covers 16 residues. Trimming cost V 5 bases and J 2 bases; bases outside gene matches: 3. Germline V gives CDR1 SNHLY, CDR2 FYNNEI. The CDR3 sequence is CASSRTSGGTTDTQYF. As DNA, the CDR3 is TGTGCCAGCAGTCGGACTAGCGGGGGGACCACAGATACGCAGTATTTT.

The rearrangement links TRBV7-7 to TRBJ2-2, with TRBD2 identical over 10 bases. Losses at the gene ends were 1 base for V and 2 bases for J; bases not matched to a gene: 7. This CDR3 is built from 18 residues. Germline V gives CDR1 SSHAT, CDR2 FNYEAQ (reference sequence). In DNA form, the CDR3 reads TGTGCCAGCAGCTTAGGGATAGCGGGGGGCCAAAACACCGGGGAGCTGTTTTTT. It is translated as CASSLGIAGGQNTGELFF. Full variable domain (rest looked up from reference TRBV7-7 and TRBJ2-2): GAGVSQSPRYKVTKRGQDVTLRCDPISSHATLYWYQQALGQGPEFLTYFNYEAQPDKSGLPSDRFSAERPEGSISTLTIQRTEQRDSAMYRCASSLGIAGGQNTGELFFGEGSRLTVL.

The chain recombines TRBV19 with TRBJ2-1; the D gene is possibly TRBD1 (5 bases). The CDR3 is 14 residues long. Trimming removed 4 bases from V and 5 bases from J, with 12 bases in between. From germline, CDR1 is LNHDA and CDR2 SQIVND (reference sequence). CDR3 sequence (DNA): TGTGCCAGTAGTAACAGGACCCCGAACAATGAGCAGTTCTTC. Encoded protein: CASSNRTPNNEQFF. Complete variable domain (other parts from reference TRBV19 and TRBJ2-1): DGGITQSPKYLFRKEGQNVTLSCEQNLNHDAMYWYRQDPGQGLRLIYYSQIVNDFQKGDIAEGYSVSREKKESFPLTVTSAQKNPTAFYLCASSNRTPNNEQFFGPGTRLTVL.

The chain carries TRBV2 and TRBJ1-4, with D unclear. The V gene lost 4 bases and the J gene lost 5 bases, with 11 bases spanning the gap. The CDR3 sequence is 14 residues long. Germline CDR1 SNHLY, CDR2 FYNNEI. As DNA, the CDR3 is TGTGCCAGCAGTGTTGGCCGATTAAATGAAAAACTGTTTTTT. Its translation is CASSVGRLNEKLFF.